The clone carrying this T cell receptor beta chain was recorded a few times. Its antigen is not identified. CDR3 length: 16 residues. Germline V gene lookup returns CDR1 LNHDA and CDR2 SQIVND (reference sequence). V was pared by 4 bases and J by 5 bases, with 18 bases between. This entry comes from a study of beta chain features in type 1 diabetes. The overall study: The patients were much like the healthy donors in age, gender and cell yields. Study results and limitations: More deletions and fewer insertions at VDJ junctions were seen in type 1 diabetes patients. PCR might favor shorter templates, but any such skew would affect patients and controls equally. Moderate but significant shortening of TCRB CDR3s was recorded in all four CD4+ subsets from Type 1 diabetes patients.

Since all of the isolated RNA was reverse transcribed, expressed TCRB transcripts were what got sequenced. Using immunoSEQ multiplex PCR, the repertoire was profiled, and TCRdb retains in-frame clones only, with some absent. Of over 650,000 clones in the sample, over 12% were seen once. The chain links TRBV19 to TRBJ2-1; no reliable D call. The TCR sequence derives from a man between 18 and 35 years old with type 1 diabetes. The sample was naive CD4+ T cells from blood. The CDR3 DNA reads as TGTGCCAGTAGTAACCTTCGTGATTTTAGGGACAATGAGCAGTTCTTC. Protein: CASSNLRDFRDNEQFF.